This TCR beta chain was retrieved from a study of monozygotic twins with cystic fibrosis. Study-wide results and caveats: Co-twins had the most similar V usage for 13 of 16 pairs, J for 8. In this small cohort, shared CDR3 numbers showed no association with age, concordance or disease severity. Unrelated CF individuals shared fewer identical clonotypes than monozygotic CF twins.

A note on this clone: Its antigen is currently unknown.

Generated by immunoSEQ multiplex PCR, the TCRdb table keeps only in-frame clones and is missing some. The repertoire consists of fewer than 30,000 clones, with over 80% occurring once and the leading ten covering 0.88%. The CDR3 is 14 residues long. Germline-derived CDR1 and CDR2 are MNHEY and SVGAGI. V lost 2 bases and J lost 5; bases outside the gene matches: 3. The sample was blood. The clonotype comes from a girl aged 2-10 years with cystic fibrosis. The chain recombines TRBV6-5 with TRBJ2-1; 7 positions agree with TRBD2. CDR3 in amino acids: CASSYGGRDNEQFF. The CDR3 DNA reads TGTGCCAGCAGTTACGGGGGGAGGGACAATGAGCAGTTCTTC.